Below, one T cell receptor beta chain is given with its context. Its antigen remains unknown. The data originate from a study of breast tumors, draining lymph nodes, adjacent tissues. Samples came from axillary lymph nodes draining the breast cancer. Trimming removed 6 bases from V and 0 bases from J, with 14 bases in between. The CDR3 runs to 16 residues. Germline V gene lookup returns CDR1 MNHEY and CDR2 SVGAGI. TCRdb re-analysed the multiplex PCR reads in MiXCR, keeping a single row per CDR3 protein. The sample has 75,000 to 100,000 distinct CDR3 sequences; about 21% are singletons. Notes on the study in general: Data fit most tumor T cells coming from lymph node, expanding in tumor. Tumor repertoires ranked between lymph nodes and nontumor tissue in diversity, with V and J gene preferences. The lymph node origin of tumor T cells was framed as consistent with a hypothesis, not demonstrated. Luminal-like breast cancer showed significantly greater tumor-nontumor repertoire similarity than basal-like breast cancer did.

V is TRBV6-5 and J is TRBJ2-2, with TRBD2 as a possible D gene (5 bases). The TCR originated in a female donor with breast cancer. Some clones in this sample may be carry-over from other donors' samples. Input material: axillary lymph node tissue. CDR3 bases: TGTGCCAGCAGGCCCGGGTGGCGGGCGAACACCGGGGAGCTGTTTTTT. It encodes CASRPGWRANTGELFF.